This T cell receptor (beta chain) appears in the sequencing data of a study of regulatory T cells in long-lasting Graves disease (dated by TCRdb to the early 2020s). Background for the entire study: Patients with newly diagnosed Graves' disease had been on antithyroid drugs for under 3 months. Peripheral blood TCR sequencing and RNA sequencing compared persistent Graves' disease patients with newly diagnosed Graves' disease patients. The study was registered as a clinical trial and conducted in China. A total of roughly 33 samples underwent TCR sequencing: around 13 from persistent and some 20 from newly diagnosed Graves' disease patients. Study-level results and caveats: Compared with newly diagnosed patients, persistent Graves' disease patients had lower TCR Shannon entropy and fewer highly expanded clones, which suggests clonal expansion. Peripheral blood alone was examined, since thyroid tissue, which constituted the primary lesion, could not be accessed. The authors acknowledged the small sample size as a limitation that may reduce accuracy. Preferential use of TRBV28, TRBJ1-2 and TRBJ2-5 was observed in persistent disease, whereas TRBV20-1 and TRBJ2-1 were favored in newly diagnosed disease. Patients with persistent disease shared more public clonotypes (approximately 2,500) than newly diagnosed patients did (more than 900). Sequencing and analysis were limited to the TCR beta chain.

Taken with the paper, the label for time point translates to: newly diagnosed GD, antithyroid drugs for less than 3 months. For both TCR sequencing and RNA sequencing, RNA was extracted from PBMCs in TRIzol. The diagnosis of Graves' disease followed American Thyroid Association guidelines. Patients were recruited from an endocrinology department in Xi'an, China. Each patient gave approximately 9 milliliters of peripheral blood, collected in an EDTA anticoagulant tube. Ficoll Paque Plus density gradient separation was used to isolate PBMCs, and no further T cell sorting was done. An Agilent 2100 Bioanalyzer and agarose gel were used to check RNA quality, while a NanoDrop 2000 measured RNA concentration. Cut back by 5 bases and 8 bases, the V and J ends lie 14 bases apart. The CDR3 sequence holds 13 residues, the cysteine and phenylalanine included. Just CDR3 DNA is preserved here, 39 bases in frame from base 1. Looking up the germline V gene yields CDR1 MNHEY and CDR2 SVGEGT.

This clonotype was counted many times. The specificity of this receptor is unknown. Per-base qualities were not stored, and no clone one base away is much larger. The method was multiplex PCR. These reads were obtained on an Illumina HiSeq 4000. CDR3 regions were amplified by Arm-PCR with iRepertoire HTBI primers to construct TCR beta libraries. PCR products were gel purified before sequencing. For the original study's pipeline: Across samples, about 63 TRBV and roughly 15 TRBJ segments were identified and used for gene usage analysis of CDR3 amino acid clonotypes. COPE and FqMerger were used to merge the filtered high-quality paired reads into contigs. BLAST was used to align contigs to IMGT TRBV, TRBD and TRBJ reference genes, with CDR3 defined following IMGT. Any clonotype with a frequency above 0.1% was counted as a highly expanded clone. Repertoire diversity was measured by Shannon entropy, and V-J evenness by the Gini coefficient. A clonotype found in more than one individual was treated as public. TCRdb applied fastp at Q25 and MiXCR to the public reads, then kept only in-frame beta chains. Each record represents a unique CDR3 protein, reported with the most common genes and DNA among its rows. Here the V and J calls rest on TCRdb's processing, not on the authors' analysis. This sample comprises 200,000 to 250,000 distinct CDR3 sequences, around 20% of them detected only once. The top ten hold roughly 10% of the sample.

The same data also went into a second study, on T cells in Graves' hyperthyroidism and ophthalmopathy. The second study also describes: Graves' hyperthyroidism was defined as stable when no progression to ophthalmopathy occurred over 18 months of follow-up. The hyperthyroidism patients were between 18 and 65 years old and newly diagnosed, with a disease duration of less than 2 months. Patients with uncontrolled infections, other autoimmune diseases, pregnancy or lactation were excluded. Clinical symptoms, serum thyroxine and TRAb, thyroid ultrasound, and orbital computed tomography formed the basis for the diagnoses. The first round of RT-PCR for the TCR CDR3 was performed with the HTBI primer set and the Qiagen OneStep RT-PCR kit. Most expanded thyroid clonotypes (frequency above 0.001) were also detected in blood, a finding suggesting that blood repertoires may reflect thyroid immune responses. A model built on a 13 V-J signature distinguished ophthalmopathy from stable hyperthyroidism, reaching 87.88% sensitivity and around 81% specificity in cross-validation and 80%/75% in testing. During validation, the model predicted progression to ophthalmopathy a median of about 5.9 months ahead of onset, with around 65% sensitivity and roughly 75% specificity. A discovery cohort of about a hundred patients, roughly 43 with Graves' ophthalmopathy and under 60 with stable Graves' hyperthyroidism, was used to find distinguishing TCR V-J signatures. Prospective prediction of ophthalmopathy was tested in an independent validation cohort of approximately 19 hyperthyroidism patients and 15 to 17 patients who later progressed to ophthalmopathy. The approximately 97 discovery patients were randomly divided into training and test sets at a 7:3 ratio. Thyroid tissue and blood T-cell repertoires from more than five Graves' hyperthyroidism patients were also compared in the study. After sampling, hyperthyroidism patients received methimazole starting at 30 mg daily, and ophthalmopathy patients received high-dose intravenous methylprednisolone. The libraries were constructed in a second round of multiplex PCR and then size-selected and purified. Sequencing of the libraries was done on an Illumina HiSeq2000 using paired-end 100 bp reads. SOAPnuke was used to process the raw data, throwing out any read that contained adapters or uncalled bases, had a mean Phred below 15, or lacked an exact constant-primer or identifier match. High-quality paired reads were merged with COPE v1.2.5, and unique nucleotide sequences were defined as clonotypes. MiTCR v1.1 was used to align the clonotypes against IMGT TRBV, TRBD and TRBJ reference segments. The analysis was restricted to V-J combinations with a frequency above 0.0001, which together covered 99% to 99.2% of the repertoires. The TCS score was defined as F50 (clonal expansion) divided by E x V (chaos), with BLOSUM62-based TCRdist calculated between CDR3 peptides within each V-J. Welch's t-statistics and random forest reduced several hundred V-J features to fewer than 15, which were used in a naive Bayes classifier (R e1071). No statistical method was used to fix the sample size in advance, and group allocation was not hidden from the investigators. According to the paper, TCR Vbeta CDR3 sequencing was carried out on about 140 peripheral blood samples, which came from 40 to 45 ophthalmopathy, fewer than 80 hyperthyroidism and approximately 17 progressor patients.

This TCR was sampled from a woman aged 25 to 39 with Graves disease. Donor details come from another sample of the same person, matched by shared clones. The chain is encoded by TRBV6-2 or TRBV6-3 joined to TRBJ2-3, and possibly TRBD2, on 5 matching bases. The sample was peripheral blood mononuclear cells (PBMCs), taken at new diagnosis, from a patient treated with antithyroid drugs. The nucleotide sequence reads as follows: TGTGCCAGCAGTGAAGCCCCCCGGGGTACGCAGTATTTT. It is translated as CASSEAPRGTQYF.